The 21 T cell receptor beta chains below come from one sample, sequenced in a study of blood T cell repertoires in COVID-19. TCRdb's table, derived via immunoSEQ multiplex PCR, lists solely in-frame clones and lacks some. The sample carries roughly 230,000 clones, roughly four fifths recorded once. What was sequenced was peripheral blood. These receptor sequences come from a woman between 50 and 59 years old with acute or convalescent COVID-19.

The CDR3 is CASTSGWGDQAFF. The CDR3 nucleotides read TGTGCCAGCACCTCAGGTTGGGGGGATCAAGCTTTCTTT. This chain joins TRBV3-1 (or the pseudogene TRBV3-2) and TRBJ1-1; perhaps TRBD1 as D (5 bases). The CDR3 length is 13 residues. Trimming took off 7 bases at V and 9 bases at J, with 18 bases between the two ends. The V gene's germline CDR1 is LGHDT and CDR2 YNNKEL (reference sequence).

The chain combines TRBV7-2 with TRBJ2-3; the D gene is possibly TRBD2 (6 bases). CDR3 length: 17 residues. The germline V gene encodes CDR1 SGHTA and CDR2 FQGNSA. Trimming pared 3 bases from V and 3 bases from J, leaving 19 bases between. In DNA, the CDR3 is TGTGCCAGCAGCTTTAGATACTCGGGAGTAGGAACAGATACGCAGTATTTT. Translated, it gives CASSFRYSGVGTDTQYF. The full variable domain, completed using reference TRBV7-2 and TRBJ2-3, is GAGVSQSPSNKVTEKGKDVELRCDPISGHTALYWYRQSLGQGLEFLIYFQGNSAPDKSGLPSDRFSAERTGGSVSTLTIQRTQQEDSAVYLCASSFRYSGVGTDTQYFGPGTRLTVL.

The chain has TRBV2 and TRBJ1-6; D gene uncertain. Per the germline V gene, CDR1 is SNHLY and CDR2 is FYNNEI. V was pared by 7 bases and J by 4 bases, with 14 bases between. This CDR3 is 15 amino acids long. The DNA for the CDR3 is TGTGCCAGCACCCTGAGAGAGGCGTATAATTCACCCCTCCACTTT. Its protein product is CASTLREAYNSPLHF.

V gene TRBV11-2 combines with J gene TRBJ1-5; a weak D match, TRBD1 (5 bases). Looked up from germline, CDR1 is SGHAT and CDR2 is FQNNGV. CDR3 length: 14 residues. V dropped 1 base and J dropped 6 bases, with 10 bases sitting between them. CDR3 sequence: CASSLAGEAQPQHF. In nucleotides, the CDR3 is TGTGCCAGCAGCTTAGCGGGGGAGGCTCAGCCCCAGCATTTT. Full variable domain (rest looked up from reference TRBV11-2 and TRBJ1-5): EAGVAQSPRYKIIEKRQSVAFWCNPISGHATLYWYQQILGQGPKLLIQFQNNGVVDDSQLPKDRFSAERLKGVDSTLKIQPAKLEDSAVYLCASSLAGEAQPQHFGDGTRLSIL.

This rearrangement joins TRBV7-9 to TRBJ1-2; D is possibly TRBD1 (5 bases). This CDR3 contains 16 residues. In germline, CDR1 is SEHNR, CDR2 FQNEAQ (reference sequence). V gave up 5 bases and J gave up 3 bases, with 19 bases separating them. The CDR3 is CASSLSGGGKDYGYTF. The CDR3 nucleotides are TGTGCCAGCAGCCTATCCGGTGGGGGGAAGGACTATGGCTACACCTTC.

The chain links TRBV30 to TRBJ2-2; 9 bases line up with TRBD2. This CDR3 is 15 amino acids long. Germline assignment: CDR1 GTSNPN and CDR2 SVGIG (reference sequence). V lost 1 base to trimming and J lost 3 bases; unmatched junction nucleotides: 3. The CDR3 bases are TGTGCCTGGAGTGACTGGACTAGCGACACCGGGGAGCTGTTTTTT. Amino acid sequence: CAWSDWTSDTGELFF.

The J gene is TRBJ1-1, the V gene TRBV19; a possible D gene is TRBD1 (5 bases). The CDR3 spans 13 residues. CDR1 and CDR2 from the germline V gene are LNHDA and SQIVND (reference sequence). V dropped 6 bases and J dropped 5 bases, with 13 bases sitting between them. The CDR3 sequence is CASRQEARTEAFF. CDR3 nucleotides: TGTGCCAGTAGACAGGAAGCGAGAACTGAAGCTTTCTTT.

This clone was seen a single time. This rearrangement joins TRBV7-8 to TRBJ2-5; possible D gene TRBD2, 6 bases. The CDR3 consists of 15 residues. Per the germline V gene, CDR1 is SGHVS and CDR2 is FQNEAQ. The V end was cut by 5 bases, the J end by 4 bases, with 17 bases between. For the CDR3, the DNA is TGTGCCAGCAGCCCTGGGGAGGTGAGGTTAGAGACCCAGTACTTC. It encodes CASSPGEVRLETQYF. The whole variable domain, remainder taken from reference TRBV7-8 and TRBJ2-5, is GAGVSQSPRYKVAKRGQDVALRCDPISGHVSLFWYQQALGQGPEFLTYFQNEAQLDKSGLPSDRFFAERPEGSVSTLKIQRTQQEDSAVYLCASSPGEVRLETQYFGPGTRLLVL.

This chain connects TRBV2 to TRBJ2-3; TRBD2 is a possible D gene (6 bases). Looked up from germline, CDR1 is SNHLY and CDR2 is FYNNEI. This CDR3 comprises 15 residues. Between the trimmed V and J ends, which lost 7 bases and 4 bases, there was a span of 18 bases. The CDR3 DNA is TGTGCCAGCAAGGAGGGCGGGGATATGGCAGATACGCAGTATTTT. Its translation is CASKEGGDMADTQYF.

This clone was observed a few times. This chain connects TRBV30 to TRBJ2-4; no reliable D call. V gave up 2 bases and J gave up 5 bases, with 4 bases separating them. The CDR3 is 11 residues long. The germline gives CDR1 GTSNPN, CDR2 SVGIG (reference sequence). The CDR3 protein is CAWSRENIQYF. CDR3 DNA: TGTGCCTGGAGTCGAGAAAACATTCAGTACTTC.

V usage is TRBV4-1 and J usage is TRBJ1-6, with 8 positions matching TRBD1. J gave up 6 bases and V 4 bases, and 11 bases lay outside the gene matches. The CDR3 spans 17 residues. Germline V CDR1 and CDR2: MGHRA, YSYEKL. The CDR3 here is CASSRVKTGGINSPLHF. The CDR3 region has the DNA TGCGCCAGCAGCCGAGTAAAAACAGGGGGGATTAATTCACCCCTCCACTTT.

The chain uses TRBV15 and TRBJ2-3; D possibly corresponds to TRBD2 (6 bases). Trimming removed 8 bases from V and 0 bases from J, with 12 bases in between. CDR1 and CDR2 from the germline V gene are LNHNV and YYDKDF (reference sequence). The CDR3 contains 14 residues. CDR3 in amino acids: CATRGGLSTDTQYF. The CDR3 DNA follows: TGTGCCACCCGGGGAGGACTTAGCACAGATACGCAGTATTTT.

This clone was counted between two and nine times. The chain couples TRBV27 to TRBJ2-7, with D possibly being TRBD2 (5 bases). Germline assignment: CDR1 MNHEY and CDR2 SMNVEV (reference sequence). This CDR3 region has 16 residues. The V and J ends lost 4 bases and 0 bases respectively, with 16 bases between them. This chain's CDR3 is CASSSYLEVGSYEQYF. The CDR3 coding sequence is TGTGCCAGCAGTTCGTATCTGGAGGTTGGCTCCTACGAGCAGTACTTC.

This clone has a single count. The chain has TRBV5-1 and TRBJ2-3; 8 bases match TRBD1. The CDR3 runs to 16 residues. Germline trimming cut 2 bases from V and 2 bases from J; bases unmatched to any gene: 7. The germline gives CDR1 SGHRS, CDR2 YFSETQ. CDR3 bases: TGCGCCAGCAGCTTTAGGACGGACAGGGCCACAGATACGCAGTATTTT. This sequence encodes CASSFRTDRATDTQYF.

The chain recombines TRBV27 with TRBJ1-2, with unresolved D. This CDR3 spans 11 amino acids. From germline, CDR1 is MNHEY and CDR2 SMNVEV (reference sequence). The V gene lost 11 bases and the J gene lost 1 base, with 8 bases spanning the gap. DNA of the CDR3: TGTGCCTCAGCGGATAACTATGGCTACACCTTC. This sequence encodes CASADNYGYTF.

The J gene is TRBJ2-7, the V gene TRBV2; 8 nucleotides match TRBD1. Germline trimming cut 3 bases from V and 2 bases from J; bases unmatched to any gene: 3. Per the germline V gene, CDR1 is SNHLY and CDR2 is FYNNEI. This CDR3 contains 14 residues. The CDR3 nucleotides are TGTGCCAGCAGTGACAGGGGGCGACCCTACGAGCAGTACTTC. It encodes CASSDRGRPYEQYF.

The V call is TRBV30, the J call TRBJ1-4; 11 bases fit TRBD1. Trimming cost V 4 bases and J 5 bases; bases outside gene matches: 3. CDR3 length equals 14 residues. CDR1 and CDR2 from the germline V gene are GTSNPN and SVGIG (reference sequence). The DNA of the CDR3 is TGTGCCTGGACTCGGGACAGGGGGAATGAAAAACTGTTTTTT. It translates to CAWTRDRGNEKLFF.

V and J are TRBV28 and TRBJ2-3; 9 bases agree with TRBD2. The junction had 2 bases not matched to a gene; V was cut back by 3 bases and J by 1 base. Germline assignment: CDR1 MDHEN and CDR2 SYDVKM. The CDR3 covers 15 residues. CDR3 loop: CASSFASGGTDTQYF. The CDR3 region has the DNA TGTGCCAGCAGTTTCGCTAGCGGGGGCACAGATACGCAGTATTTT.

The J gene is TRBJ2-7, the V gene TRBV6-5; no reliable D call. V was clipped by 0 bases and J by 3 bases, with 6 bases between them. Germline CDR1 MNHEY, CDR2 SVGAGI. The CDR3 length is 13 residues. CDR3 amino acids: CASSYSPSYEQYF. The CDR3 DNA reads TGTGCCAGCAGTTACTCCCCCAGCTACGAGCAGTACTTC.

This chain connects TRBV18 to TRBJ1-2; tentative D call: TRBD1 (6 bases). Trimming took 5 bases from V and 9 from J, leaving 16 bases between them. Germline CDR1 and CDR2: KGHSH and LQKENI. This CDR3 is 13 amino acids long. The CDR3 sequence is CASSSPQGQSYTF. The CDR3 DNA reads TGTGCCAGCTCATCCCCCCAGGGGCAGAGCTACACCTTC.

This rearrangement joins TRBV3-1 (or the pseudogene TRBV3-2) to TRBJ1-5, with D unclear. The CDR3 runs 15 residues. Germline V gene data show CDR1 as LGHDT and CDR2 as YNNKEL (reference sequence). V was trimmed by 3 bases and J by 6 bases, leaving 15 bases between them. The CDR3 nucleotides are TGTGCCAGCAGCCACGGAGGCAGACTAGTTCAGCCCCAGCATTTT. It is translated as CASSHGGRLVQPQHF.